A single TCR beta chain is shown here with its context. Its antigen is not known. A quantity of roughly 0.5 to 1 ug RNA underwent reverse transcription using random hexamers. Across 54 Vbeta and 13 Jbeta, immunoSEQ multiplex PCR amplified TCR beta CDR3. TCRdb independently ran MiXCR on the immunoSEQ multiplex PCR reads; one entry per CDR3 protein. The sample yields approximately 180,000 distinct CDR3 sequences, 95% seen once. This sample was included in a study of CD8 T cells in Susac syndrome. Each multiple sclerosis control was a treatment-naive patient with relapsing-remitting disease that was either stable or active. CD8+ and CD4+ T cells were negatively isolated; TEMRA cells were FACS-enriched. The CDR3 is made up of 15 amino acids. V lost 4 bases, J lost 9 bases, and 19 bases lay in between. Germline V lookup: CDR1 KGHSH, CDR2 LQKENI. Regarding the study as a whole: In its TCR sequencing and HLA analysis, the study acknowledged that the number of individuals was relatively small.

The specimen sequenced was CD4+ T cells from PBMCs. The sequence was obtained from a human donor with multiple sclerosis. J is TRBJ2-1 and V is TRBV18; D is unresolved. The CDR3 protein is CASSLSLAELGEQFF. CDR3 DNA: TGTGCCAGCTCACTGTCCCTCGCGGAATTGGGTGAGCAGTTCTTC.